This entry lists 2 T cell receptor beta chains sequenced from one sample in a study of shared clonotypes between healthy human individuals. The table came from immunoSEQ multiplex PCR; TCRdb's copy has only in-frame clones and leaves some out. The sample lists 980,000 or so clones, roughly 72% occurring once. Material: memory CD4+ T cells sorted from blood. Described subset: CD45RA-negative fraction. The receptors were gathered from a man aged 18 to 35 in good health.

This chain links TRBV7-3 with TRBJ1-1, with D possibly TRBD1 on 5 matching bases. Deletions cut 7 bases from V and 1 base from J, with 10 bases between. CDR1 and CDR2 from the germline V gene are SGHTA and FQGTGA. CDR3 size: 13 residues. CDR3 DNA sequence: TGTGCCAGCAAGCAGGGTACGAACACTGAAGCTTTCTTT. Residues: CASKQGTNTEAFF.

The rearrangement joins TRBV6-5 to TRBJ2-1; the D call may be TRBD1 or TRBD2 (5 bases each). The germline V gene encodes CDR1 MNHEY and CDR2 SVGAGI. This CDR3 region has 13 residues. Trimming took 0 bases from V and 16 from J, leaving 16 bases between them. This CDR3 reads CASSYSREQGVFF. The DNA for the CDR3 is TGTGCCAGCAGTTACTCGAGGGAGCAGGGTGTTTTCTTC.